This TCR beta chain was documented in a study of regulatory T cells in long-lasting Graves disease. Time point specified: newly diagnosed GD, antithyroid drugs for less than 3 months. Construction of the TCR library relied on RNA isolated from PBMCs. Arm-PCR of CDR3 regions and iRepertoire HTBI primers were used to build TCR beta libraries. TCRdb redid the calling of the multiplex PCR reads with MiXCR, one entry per CDR3 protein. Of hundreds of thousands of distinct CDR3 sequences in the sample, 16% were seen once. The CDR3 has 13 residues. CDR1 MNHEY and CDR2 SVGEGT come from the germline V gene. Deletions cut 0 bases from V and 10 bases from J, with 11 bases between. These sequences were also reported in another study, on T cells in Graves' hyperthyroidism and ophthalmopathy. From that second work: The HTBI set primed first-round TCR CDR3 RT-PCR.

The sequence was obtained from a young woman with Graves disease. This chain joins TRBV6-2 or TRBV6-3 and TRBJ2-3, with a tentative D call TRBD2 (5 bases). This material consisted of peripheral blood mononuclear cells (PBMCs), taken at new diagnosis, from a patient treated with antithyroid drugs. CDR3 nucleotide sequence: TGTGCCAGCAGTTACTCGACGGGGAAAGCGCAGTATTTT. Its protein is CASSYSTGKAQYF.